One sample yielded the 2 T cell receptor beta chains listed below, sequenced in a study of blood T cell repertoires in COVID-19. Clones were read by immunoSEQ multiplex PCR, and TCRdb kept only the in-frame ones, dropping some. This sample has over 200,000 clones, with 70% to 90% found just once. The specimen was peripheral blood. These receptors were taken from a woman in her thirties or forties who had recovered from COVID-19.

This sequence joins TRBV6-2 or TRBV6-3 and TRBJ2-3; 8 bases match TRBD2. The CDR3 loop spans 14 amino acids. In germline, CDR1 is MNHEY, CDR2 SVGEGT. V was clipped by 6 bases and J by 4 bases; unmatched bases: 6. The CDR3 nucleotides are TGTGCCAGCAGCCGGGGGCGGGAGGCAGATACGCAGTATTTT. Residues: CASSRGREADTQYF.

This chain joins TRBV5-1 and TRBJ1-2, with D maybe TRBD1 (6 bases). The CDR3 is 15 amino acids. V lost 0 bases and J 0 bases, leaving 9 bases between the germline ends. Germline V lookup: CDR1 SGHRS, CDR2 YFSETQ. The CDR3 here is CASSLAEGANYGYTF. The CDR3 DNA reads TGCGCCAGCAGCTTGGCCGAGGGGGCTAACTATGGCTACACCTTC.